The 24 T cell receptor beta chains in this list originate from one sample, sequenced in a study of post-analysis software for immune sequencing data. The study, taken as a whole, reports: Controls had lower frequencies than patients of a handful of TRBV segments, which included TRBV5-6, TRBV5-1 and TRBV20-1.

Sequencing libraries made from TCR beta cDNA carried unique molecular identifiers. One entry per CDR3 protein, called by TCRdb with MiXCR from the PCR reads. The table has approximately 260,000 distinct CDR3 sequences, 30% to 45% seen once; the top ten hold around 5.2%. These receptors are not linked to any known antigen. The specimen was blood. The receptors were sampled from a girl aged 5-17 years with multiple sclerosis.

About this clonotype: Being one base from a much bigger clone, this may be a read error. The gene calls are TRBV20-1 and TRBJ2-5; D uncertain. CDR1 DFQATT and CDR2 SNEGSKA come from the germline V gene (reference sequence). The V and J ends lost 4 bases and 11 bases respectively, with 14 bases between them. The CDR3 covers 11 residues. CDR3 coding DNA: TGCAGTGCTAACTGGGGTAATGAGCAGTACTTC. It is translated as CSANWGNEQYF.

This sequence joins TRBV7-2 and TRBJ2-4, with D unresolved. Deletions cut 5 bases from V and 12 bases from J, with 17 bases between. The CDR3 is 13 residues long. CDR1 is SGHTA and CDR2 is FQGNSA in the germline V gene. The DNA for the CDR3 is TGTGCCAGCAGCCTAGGAGTGAGTTCCTCTCAGTACTTC. Its translation: CASSLGVSSSQYF.

The table lists this clonotype with many counts. The chain has TRBV9 and TRBJ2-1, with 8 bases matching TRBD1. After removal of 0 bases from V and 8 bases from J, the junction contained 7 bases not matched to a gene. The germline gives CDR1 SGDLS, CDR2 YYNGEE. This CDR3 comprises 15 residues. This CDR3 reads CASSVGWQGADEQFF. Written as DNA, the CDR3 is TGTGCCAGCAGCGTAGGTTGGCAGGGGGCTGATGAGCAGTTCTTC.

The chain carries TRBV7-3 and TRBJ2-1; D gene uncertain. The CDR3 loop spans 18 amino acids. V lost 5 bases, J lost 0 bases, and 20 bases lay in between. Germline CDR1 reads SGHTA; CDR2 reads FQGTGA. In DNA, the CDR3 is TGTGCCAGCAGCCGCGGCCCGGGTCCCAGGAGCTCCTACAATGAGCAGTTCTTC. Translated, it gives CASSRGPGPRSSYNEQFF.

This clonotype was counted between two and nine times. V gene TRBV12-3 or TRBV12-4 combines with J gene TRBJ2-3, with a possible D match to TRBD2 (6 bases). The V end lost 6 bases, the J end lost 2 bases, and 12 bases lay between the germline ends. This CDR3 region has 14 residues. CDR3 bases: TGTGCCAGCAGCCACGGGAGAGACACAGATACGCAGTATTTT. The encoded protein is CASSHGRDTDTQYF.

Many counts were recorded for this clonotype. The chain recombines TRBV6-6 with TRBJ2-5; 7 nucleotides line up with TRBD2. V dropped 5 bases and J dropped 3; count of bases not matched to a gene: 6. In germline, CDR1 is MNHNY, CDR2 SVGAGI (reference sequence). CDR3 length: 14 amino acids. The CDR3 is CASSQTSAKETQYF. DNA of the CDR3: TGTGCCAGCAGTCAAACTAGCGCTAAAGAGACCCAGTACTTC.

The chain joins TRBV20-1 to TRBJ2-3, with D possibly TRBD1 on 5 matching bases. Trimming cost V 1 base and J 3 bases, with 11 bases left between them. This CDR3 region has 14 residues. Looked up from germline, CDR1 is DFQATT and CDR2 is SNEGSKA (reference sequence). The CDR3 sequence: CSARVGQGTDTQYF. CDR3 nucleotide sequence: TGCAGTGCTAGAGTCGGCCAGGGAACAGATACGCAGTATTTT.

This clonotype was seen repeatedly, ten times or more. The CDR3 region is CASSYIGQGSGANVLTF. As DNA, the CDR3 is TGTGCCAGCAGCTACATAGGACAGGGGTCTGGGGCCAACGTCCTGACTTTC. The chain combines TRBV28 with TRBJ2-6; 9 positions match TRBD1. After removal of 6 bases from V and 1 base from J, the junction contained 7 bases not matched to a gene. This CDR3 spans 17 amino acids. Looked up from germline, CDR1 is MDHEN and CDR2 is SYDVKM.

This clonotype was recorded many times. The chain combines TRBV20-1 with TRBJ2-3; D is undetermined. Per germline, CDR1 DFQATT and CDR2 SNEGSKA (reference sequence). Trimming cost V 3 bases and J 3 bases, with 7 bases left between them. This CDR3 is 12 amino acids long. The CDR3 protein is CSASVGTDTQYF. CDR3 DNA: TGCAGTGCTAGTGTAGGAACAGATACGCAGTATTTT.

CDR3 DNA: TGCGCCAGCAGCTTCTCAACGGGGGTGGCCAATGAGCAGTTCTTC. Protein: CASSFSTGVANEQFF. V is TRBV5-1 and J is TRBJ2-1, with TRBD2 as a possible D gene (6 bases). V lost 2 bases and J lost 6, with 15 bases in between. This CDR3 has 15 residues. Germline assignment: CDR1 SGHRS and CDR2 YFSETQ.

A note on this clonotype: This clone may be a read error of a much larger clone one base away. The chain is built from TRBV20-1 and TRBJ2-7; possible D gene TRBD2, 6 bases. The CDR3 contains 11 residues. Germline CDR1 reads DFQATT; CDR2 reads SNEGSKA (reference sequence). The CDR3 here is CRAGTHNEQYF. DNA of the CDR3: TGCAGGGCCGGGACTCACAATGAGCAGTACTTC.

At least ten counts were recorded for this clonotype. The gene calls are TRBV11-1 and TRBJ2-1, with 8 bases aligning to TRBD2. The V segment lost 3 bases and the J segment 6 bases; nucleotides outside the gene matches: 7. Germline loops: CDR1 SGHAT, CDR2 FQDESV (reference sequence). This CDR3 comprises 15 residues. The CDR3 loop reads CASSFLAGRVNEQFF. DNA for the CDR3: TGTGCCAGCAGCTTCTTAGCGGGAAGGGTCAATGAGCAGTTCTTC.

In this sample, this clonotype turned up many times. The V gene is TRBV7-9, the J gene TRBJ2-5; the D gene is possibly TRBD1 (5 bases). The CDR3 has 14 amino acids. Trimming took 5 bases from V and 1 from J, leaving 11 bases between them. Per the germline V gene, CDR1 is SEHNR and CDR2 is FQNEAQ (reference sequence). The CDR3 is CASSPPTAQETQYF. The CDR3 DNA follows: TGTGCCAGCAGCCCCCCGACAGCCCAAGAGACCCAGTACTTC.

V and J are TRBV20-1 and TRBJ1-5, with 9 bases fitting TRBD1. The germline CDR1 and CDR2 sequences are DFQATT and SNEGSKA (reference sequence). The CDR3 totals 14 residues. Trimming cost V 4 bases and J 3 bases; bases outside gene matches: 4. Here the CDR3 reads CSAMSQGANQPQHF. In nucleotides, the CDR3 is TGCAGTGCTATGTCACAGGGGGCCAATCAGCCCCAGCATTTT.

A remark on this clonotype: At one of its ends the junction is not consistent with the germline gene, which may arise from a read error. The rearrangement joins TRBV7-9 to TRBJ2-5; D is perhaps TRBD1 (6 bases). There are 14 residues in the CDR3. Germline CDR1 SEHNR, CDR2 FQNEAQ (reference sequence). CDR3: CTSSPGTSQETQYF. The CDR3, as DNA: TGTACCAGCAGCCCCGGGACAAGCCAAGAGACCCAGTACTTC.

This clonotype was seen repeatedly, ten times or more. This chain connects TRBV30 to TRBJ2-1; D uncertain. V dropped 2 bases and J dropped 10 bases, with 9 bases sitting between them. This CDR3 has 11 residues. CDR1 is GTSNPN and CDR2 is SVGIG in the germline V gene (reference sequence). CDR3 in amino acids: CAWSSIREQFF. DNA for the CDR3: TGTGCCTGGAGTTCCATTAGAGAGCAGTTCTTC.

The sample holds a few counts of this clonotype. A much larger clonotype is one base distant, so this may be a read error. This chain links TRBV4-2 with TRBJ2-6; 7 bases fit TRBD1. The germline V gene has CDR1 LGHNA and CDR2 YNFKEQ. CDR3 length: 16 amino acids. CDR3 coding DNA: TGTGCCAGCAGCCCTAGACAGGGTGATGGGGCCAACGTCCCGACTTTC. It translates to CASSPRQGDGANVPTF.

This clonotype was detected many times. The chain links TRBV19 to TRBJ1-5; no definite D call. V lost 2 bases, J lost 4 bases, and 6 bases lay in between. Germline V CDR1 and CDR2: LNHDA, SQIVND (reference sequence). The CDR3 sequence is 13 residues long. The CDR3 region has the DNA TGTGCCAGTAGTATAAAGGAGAATCAGCCCCAGCATTTT. It is translated as CASSIKENQPQHF.

This clonotype was recorded at least ten times. The chain has TRBV24-1 and TRBJ2-1; TRBD1 matches 8 bases. Germline lookup yields CDR1 KGHDR and CDR2 SFDVKD. This CDR3 is built from 14 residues. With V trimmed by 4 bases and J by 8 bases, 6 bases remained unmatched. CDR3 nucleotide sequence: TGTGCCACCAGTGACAGGGGGCAGGGTGATGAGCAGTTCTTC. This sequence encodes CATSDRGQGDEQFF.

The J gene is TRBJ2-1, the V gene TRBV21-1. TRBV21-1 is shown as a pseudogene. This CDR3 has 13 residues. The CDR3 sequence: CASSTENSNEQFF. The CDR3 DNA reads TGTGCCAGCAGCACAGAGAACAGCAATGAGCAGTTCTTC.

The rearrangement uses TRBV6-5 and TRBJ2-7; D not certain. V lost 5 bases, J lost 3 bases, and 11 bases lay in between. Germline loops: CDR1 MNHEY, CDR2 SVGAGI. The CDR3 covers 13 residues. CDR3 amino acids: CASSETRNYEQYF. The CDR3 nucleotides read TGTGCCAGCAGTGAGACGAGGAACTACGAGCAGTACTTC.

As regards this clonotype: A much larger clone differs from this one at a single base, so this may be a read error. This chain connects TRBV5-5 to TRBJ2-5, with 7 bases identical to TRBD2. Germline V gene lookup returns CDR1 SGHKS and CDR2 YYEKEE (reference sequence). The CDR3 is made up of 16 amino acids. CDR3 sequence: CTNSSDHRLGGETQYF. The CDR3 bases are TGTACCAACAGCTCGGATCATAGGTTGGGAGGGGAGACCCAGTACTTC.

The CDR3 reads CASSLHLAGGLRSEQFF. The CDR3, as DNA: TGTGCCAGCAGCCTCCATCTAGCGGGGGGGCTCAGGTCAGAGCAGTTCTTC. The gene calls are TRBV7-2 and TRBJ2-1, with TRBD2 matching 12 bases. Germline V gives CDR1 SGHTA, CDR2 FQGNSA. The CDR3 spans 17 residues. Trimming removed 5 bases from V and 10 bases from J; junction bases left unmatched: 15.

This chain joins TRBV12-3 or TRBV12-4 and TRBJ1-1; TRBD1 is a possible D gene (6 bases). This CDR3 has 12 amino acids. V lost 7 bases and J lost 6, with 12 bases in between. The CDR3 loop reads CASNPQGAEAFF. Written as DNA, the CDR3 is TGTGCCAGCAACCCACAGGGCGCTGAAGCTTTCTTT.